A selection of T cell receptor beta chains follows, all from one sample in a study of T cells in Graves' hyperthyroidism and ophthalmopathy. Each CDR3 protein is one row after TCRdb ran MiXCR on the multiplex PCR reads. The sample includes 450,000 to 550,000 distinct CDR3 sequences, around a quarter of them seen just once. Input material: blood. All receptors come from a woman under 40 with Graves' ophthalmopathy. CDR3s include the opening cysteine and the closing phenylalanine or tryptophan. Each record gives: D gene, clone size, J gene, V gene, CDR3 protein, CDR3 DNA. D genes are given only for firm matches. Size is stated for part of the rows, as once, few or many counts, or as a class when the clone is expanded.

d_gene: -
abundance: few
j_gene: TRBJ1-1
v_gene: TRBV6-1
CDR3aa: CASSETGSHTEAFF
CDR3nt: TGTGCCAGCAGTGAAACAGGTTCTCACACTGAAGCTTTCTTT

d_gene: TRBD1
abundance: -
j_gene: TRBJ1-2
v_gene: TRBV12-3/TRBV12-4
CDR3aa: CASTEGARGYTF
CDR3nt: TGTGCCAGCACCGAGGGGGCGCGTGGCTACACCTTC

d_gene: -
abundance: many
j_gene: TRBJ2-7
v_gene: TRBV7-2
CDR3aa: CASSPDRTYEQYF
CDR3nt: TGTGCCAGCAGCCCGGACAGAACCTACGAGCAGTACTTC

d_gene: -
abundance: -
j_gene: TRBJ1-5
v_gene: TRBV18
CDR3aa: CASSPGTINQPQHF
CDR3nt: TGTGCCAGCTCGCCCGGGACCATCAATCAGCCCCAGCATTTT

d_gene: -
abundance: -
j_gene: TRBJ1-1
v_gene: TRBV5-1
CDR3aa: CASSLFSAQTVNTEAFF
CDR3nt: TGCGCCAGCAGCTTGTTTTCTGCACAGACGGTGAACACTGAAGCTTTCTTT

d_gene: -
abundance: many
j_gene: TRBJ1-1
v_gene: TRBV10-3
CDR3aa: CAISESGGNTEAFF
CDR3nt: TGTGCCATCAGTGAGTCAGGCGGTAACACTGAAGCTTTCTTT

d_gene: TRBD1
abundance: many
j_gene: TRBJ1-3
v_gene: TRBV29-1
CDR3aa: CSVDGTEGNAGNTIYF
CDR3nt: TGCAGCGTTGACGGGACAGAAGGAAATGCTGGAAACACCATATATTTT

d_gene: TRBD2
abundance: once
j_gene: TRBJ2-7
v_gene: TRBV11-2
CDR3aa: CASSTLAGLQYF
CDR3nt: TGTGCCAGCAGCACCTTAGCGGGGTTGCAGTACTTC

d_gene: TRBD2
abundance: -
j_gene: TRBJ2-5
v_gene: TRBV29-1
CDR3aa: CSVRTSGRRTQYF
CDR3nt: TGCAGCGTCCGGACTAGCGGGAGGAGGACCCAGTACTTC

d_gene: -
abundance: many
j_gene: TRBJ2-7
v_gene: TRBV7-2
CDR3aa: CASSLPLVSYEQYF
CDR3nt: TGTGCCAGCAGCTTACCCTTGGTGTCCTACGAGCAGTACTTC

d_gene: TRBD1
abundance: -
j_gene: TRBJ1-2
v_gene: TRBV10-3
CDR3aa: CAISESDRVFYGYTF
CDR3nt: TGTGCCATCAGTGAGTCGGACAGGGTTTTCTATGGCTACACCTTC

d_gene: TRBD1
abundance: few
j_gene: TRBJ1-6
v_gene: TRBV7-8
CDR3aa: CASSPGTAAYNSPLHF
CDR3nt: TGTGCCAGCAGCCCAGGGACAGCCGCTTATAATTCACCCCTCCACTTT

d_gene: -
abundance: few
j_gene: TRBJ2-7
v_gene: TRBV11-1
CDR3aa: CASSLEVRGYEQYF
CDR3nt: TGTGCCAGCAGCTTAGAGGTGAGAGGCTACGAGCAGTACTTC

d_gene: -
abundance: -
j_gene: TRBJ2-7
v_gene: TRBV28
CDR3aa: CASSFSPGHTYEQYF
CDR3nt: TGTGCCAGCAGTTTCTCTCCGGGACACACCTACGAGCAGTACTTC

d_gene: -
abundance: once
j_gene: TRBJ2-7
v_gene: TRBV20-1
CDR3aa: CSAIHSGRPYEQYF
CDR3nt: TGCAGTGCTATACATTCGGGAAGACCTTACGAGCAGTACTTC

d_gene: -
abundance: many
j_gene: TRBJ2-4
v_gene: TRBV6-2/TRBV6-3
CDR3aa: CASSFAASGAAKNIQYF
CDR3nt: TGTGCCAGCAGTTTCGCCGCATCCGGGGCGGCCAAAAACATTCAGTACTTC

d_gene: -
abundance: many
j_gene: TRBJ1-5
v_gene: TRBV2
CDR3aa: CASGQISNQPQHF
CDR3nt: TGTGCCAGCGGACAGATTAGCAATCAGCCCCAGCATTTT

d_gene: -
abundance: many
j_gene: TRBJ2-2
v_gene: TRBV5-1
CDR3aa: CASSLGRANTGELFF
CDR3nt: TGCGCCAGCAGCTTAGGTCGGGCTAACACCGGGGAGCTGTTTTTT

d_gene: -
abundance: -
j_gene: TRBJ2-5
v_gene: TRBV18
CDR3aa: CASSPQGSTRYF
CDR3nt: TGTGCCAGCTCACCACAGGGAAGCACCCGGTACTTC

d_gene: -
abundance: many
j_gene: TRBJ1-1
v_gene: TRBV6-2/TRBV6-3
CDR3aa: CASSYEGHTEAFF
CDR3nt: TGTGCCAGCAGTTACGAAGGTCACACTGAAGCTTTCTTT

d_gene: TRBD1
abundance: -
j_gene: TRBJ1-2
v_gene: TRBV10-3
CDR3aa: CAISDPMTGAYGYTF
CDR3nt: TGTGCCATCAGCGACCCGATGACAGGGGCTTATGGCTACACCTTC

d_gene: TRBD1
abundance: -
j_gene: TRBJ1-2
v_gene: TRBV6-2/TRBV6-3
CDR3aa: CASSYWDRALNYGYTF
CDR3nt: TGTGCCAGCAGTTATTGGGACAGGGCATTGAACTATGGCTACACCTTC

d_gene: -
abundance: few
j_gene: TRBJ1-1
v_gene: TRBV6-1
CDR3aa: CASKLYMNTEAFF
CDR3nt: TGTGCCAGCAAACTTTATATGAACACTGAAGCTTTCTTT

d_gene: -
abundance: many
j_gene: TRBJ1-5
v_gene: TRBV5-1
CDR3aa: CASSPEGTPGQPQHF
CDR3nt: TGCGCCAGCAGCCCCGAGGGAACGCCTGGTCAGCCCCAGCATTTT

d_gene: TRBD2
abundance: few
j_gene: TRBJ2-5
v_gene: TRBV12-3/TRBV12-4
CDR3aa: CASSLGTSGRVGETQYF
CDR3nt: TGTGCCAGCAGCCTTGGGACTAGCGGGAGGGTTGGGGAGACCCAGTACTTC

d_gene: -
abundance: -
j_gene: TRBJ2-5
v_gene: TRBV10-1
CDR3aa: CASSDGPETQYF
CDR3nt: TGCGCCAGCAGTGATGGACCAGAGACCCAGTACTTC

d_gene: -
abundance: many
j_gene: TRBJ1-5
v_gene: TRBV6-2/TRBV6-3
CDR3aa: CASSPQLQGRGNQPQHF
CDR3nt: TGTGCCAGCAGCCCTCAATTACAGGGTCGTGGCAATCAGCCCCAGCATTTT

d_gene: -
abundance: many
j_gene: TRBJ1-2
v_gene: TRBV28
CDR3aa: CASTHGTDVYGYTF
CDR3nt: TGTGCCAGCACCCATGGGACGGACGTCTATGGCTACACCTTC

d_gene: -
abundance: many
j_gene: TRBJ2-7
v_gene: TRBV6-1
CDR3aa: CASGDYEQYF
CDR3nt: TGTGCCAGCGGCGACTACGAGCAGTACTTC

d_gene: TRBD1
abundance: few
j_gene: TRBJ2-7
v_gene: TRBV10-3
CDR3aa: CAIDRGLGYEQYF
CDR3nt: TGTGCCATCGACAGGGGGCTGGGGTACGAGCAGTACTTC

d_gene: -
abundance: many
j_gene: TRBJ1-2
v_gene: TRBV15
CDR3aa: CATSRPSNGNGYTF
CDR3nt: TGTGCCACCAGCAGACCGTCTAATGGGAATGGCTACACCTTC

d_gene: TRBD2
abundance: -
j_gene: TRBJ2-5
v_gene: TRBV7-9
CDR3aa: CASSFTGGGETQYF
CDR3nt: TGTGCCAGCAGCTTTACGGGGGGGGGAGAGACCCAGTACTTC

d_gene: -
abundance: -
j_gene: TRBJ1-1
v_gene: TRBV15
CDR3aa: CATSRVRDRGTEAFF
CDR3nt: TGTGCCACCAGCAGAGTCAGGGATCGGGGCACTGAAGCTTTCTTT

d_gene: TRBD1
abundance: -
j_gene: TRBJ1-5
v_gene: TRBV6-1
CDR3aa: CASGPLDRVPQPQHF
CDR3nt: TGTGCCAGCGGTCCCCTTGACAGGGTCCCTCAGCCCCAGCATTTT

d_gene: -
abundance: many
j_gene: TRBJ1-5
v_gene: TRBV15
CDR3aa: CATGGQRNQPQHF
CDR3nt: TGTGCCACCGGGGGACAACGCAATCAGCCCCAGCATTTT

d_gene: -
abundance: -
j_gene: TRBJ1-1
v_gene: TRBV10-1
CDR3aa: CASSENGAMEAFF
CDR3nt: TGCGCCAGCAGTGAGAATGGCGCGATGGAAGCTTTCTTT

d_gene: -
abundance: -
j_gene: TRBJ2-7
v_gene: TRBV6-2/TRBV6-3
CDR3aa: CASSQDGDLPSYEQYF
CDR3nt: TGTGCCAGCAGTCAAGATGGGGACCTCCCCTCCTACGAGCAGTACTTC

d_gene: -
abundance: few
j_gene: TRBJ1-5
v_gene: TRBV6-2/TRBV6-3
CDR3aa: CASSNRDGYNQPQHF
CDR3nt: TGTGCCAGCAGTAACCGGGACGGCTACAATCAGCCCCAGCATTTT

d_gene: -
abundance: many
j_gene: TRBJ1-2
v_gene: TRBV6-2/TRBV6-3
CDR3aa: CASSLLGDGYTF
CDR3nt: TGTGCCAGCAGTTTGTTAGGGGATGGCTACACCTTC

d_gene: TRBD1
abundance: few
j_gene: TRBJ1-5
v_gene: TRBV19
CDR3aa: CASSTDRWGQPQHF
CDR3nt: TGTGCCAGTAGTACGGACAGGTGGGGACAGCCCCAGCATTTT

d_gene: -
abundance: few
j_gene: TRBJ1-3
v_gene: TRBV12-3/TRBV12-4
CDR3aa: CASSFSRTSTGNTIYF
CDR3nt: TGTGCCAGCAGTTTTTCACGGACAAGCACTGGAAACACCATATATTTT

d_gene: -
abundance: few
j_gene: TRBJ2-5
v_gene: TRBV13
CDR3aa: CASSHGQGPQETQYF
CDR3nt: TGTGCCAGCAGCCACGGGCAGGGGCCTCAAGAGACCCAGTACTTC

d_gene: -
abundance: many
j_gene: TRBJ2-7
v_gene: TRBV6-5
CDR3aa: CASRSPPGQYYEQYF
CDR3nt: TGTGCCAGCAGGTCACCCCCGGGACAATACTACGAGCAGTACTTC

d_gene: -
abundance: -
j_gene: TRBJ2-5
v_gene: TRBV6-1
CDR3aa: CASSVDRGETQYF
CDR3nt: TGTGCCAGCAGTGTCGATAGGGGAGAGACCCAGTACTTC

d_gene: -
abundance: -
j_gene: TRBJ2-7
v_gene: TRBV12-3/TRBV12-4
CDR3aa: CASRSGTDNYEQYF
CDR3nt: TGTGCCAGCAGGTCCGGGACGGATAACTACGAGCAGTACTTC

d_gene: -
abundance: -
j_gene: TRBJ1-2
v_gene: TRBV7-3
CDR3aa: CASSLIGGDGYTF
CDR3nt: TGTGCCAGCAGCTTAATCGGGGGTGATGGCTACACCTTC

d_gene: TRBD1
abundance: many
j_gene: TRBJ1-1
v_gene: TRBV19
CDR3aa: CASSIKGANTEAFF
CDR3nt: TGTGCCAGTAGTATAAAGGGGGCGAACACTGAAGCTTTCTTT

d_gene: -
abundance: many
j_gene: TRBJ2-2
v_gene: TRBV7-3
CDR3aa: CASSLIPTGELFF
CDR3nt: TGTGCCAGCAGCTTAATACCCACCGGGGAGCTGTTTTTT

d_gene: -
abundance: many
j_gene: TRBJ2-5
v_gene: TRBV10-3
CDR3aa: CAISEGGAYGETQYF
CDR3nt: TGTGCCATCAGTGAGGGGGGGGCGTACGGGGAGACCCAGTACTTC

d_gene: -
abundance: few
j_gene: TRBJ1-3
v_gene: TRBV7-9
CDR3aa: CASSSAQGSYTIYF
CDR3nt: TGTGCCAGCAGCTCCGCACAGGGTTCGTACACCATATATTTT

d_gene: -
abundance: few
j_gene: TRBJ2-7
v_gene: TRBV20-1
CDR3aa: CSAEGDLYEQYF
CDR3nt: TGCAGTGCGGAAGGGGACCTCTACGAGCAGTACTTC

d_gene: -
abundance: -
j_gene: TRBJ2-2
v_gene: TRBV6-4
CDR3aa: CASALGAWGTGELFF
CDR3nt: TGTGCCAGCGCCCTCGGGGCTTGGGGAACCGGGGAGCTGTTTTTT

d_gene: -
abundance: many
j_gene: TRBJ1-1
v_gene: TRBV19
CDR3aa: CASRPHSNTEAFF
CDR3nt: TGTGCCAGTAGACCTCATTCGAACACTGAAGCTTTCTTT

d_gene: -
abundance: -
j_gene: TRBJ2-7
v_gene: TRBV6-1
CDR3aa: CASNRPPYEQYF
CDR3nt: TGTGCCAGCAACAGGCCCCCCTACGAGCAGTACTTC